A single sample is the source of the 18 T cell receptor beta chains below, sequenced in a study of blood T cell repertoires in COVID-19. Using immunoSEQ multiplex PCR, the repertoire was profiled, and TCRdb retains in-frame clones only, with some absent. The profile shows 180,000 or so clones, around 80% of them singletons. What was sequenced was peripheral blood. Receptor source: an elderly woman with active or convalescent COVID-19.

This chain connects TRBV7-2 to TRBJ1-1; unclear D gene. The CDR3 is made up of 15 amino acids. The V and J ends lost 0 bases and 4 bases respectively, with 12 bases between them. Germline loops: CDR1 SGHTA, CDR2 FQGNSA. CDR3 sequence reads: CASSLAPGARTEAFF. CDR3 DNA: TGTGCCAGCAGCTTAGCTCCGGGAGCTCGCACTGAAGCTTTCTTT.

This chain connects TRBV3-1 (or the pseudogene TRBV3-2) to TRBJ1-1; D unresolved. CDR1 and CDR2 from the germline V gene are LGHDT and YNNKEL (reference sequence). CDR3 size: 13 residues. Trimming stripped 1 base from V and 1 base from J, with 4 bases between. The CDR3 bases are TGTGCCAGCAGCCAAGTAGAGAACACTGAAGCTTTCTTT. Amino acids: CASSQVENTEAFF.

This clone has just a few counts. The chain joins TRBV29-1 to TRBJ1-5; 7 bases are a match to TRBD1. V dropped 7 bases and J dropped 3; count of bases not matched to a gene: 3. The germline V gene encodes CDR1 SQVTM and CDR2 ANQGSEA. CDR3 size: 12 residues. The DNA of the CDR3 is TGCAGCGCACAGGGGTACAATCAGCCCCAGCATTTT. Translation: CSAQGYNQPQHF.

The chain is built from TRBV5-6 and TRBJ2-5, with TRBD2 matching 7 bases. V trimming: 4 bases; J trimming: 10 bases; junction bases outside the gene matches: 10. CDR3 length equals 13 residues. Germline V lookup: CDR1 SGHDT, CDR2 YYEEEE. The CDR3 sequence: CASSRGTPGGQYF. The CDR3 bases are TGTGCCAGCAGCCGAGGGACCCCGGGAGGCCAGTACTTC.

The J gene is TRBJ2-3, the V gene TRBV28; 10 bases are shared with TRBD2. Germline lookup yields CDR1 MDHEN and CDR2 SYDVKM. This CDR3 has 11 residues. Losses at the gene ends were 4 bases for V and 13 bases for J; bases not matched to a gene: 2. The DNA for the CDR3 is TGTGCCAGCAGTTCCGGGACTAGCGAGTATTTT. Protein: CASSSGTSEYF.

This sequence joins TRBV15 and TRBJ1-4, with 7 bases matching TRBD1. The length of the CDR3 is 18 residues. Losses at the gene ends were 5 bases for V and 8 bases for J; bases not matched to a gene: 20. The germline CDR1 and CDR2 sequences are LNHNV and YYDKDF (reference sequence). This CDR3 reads CATSGNPAVTGRYEKLFF. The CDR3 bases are TGTGCCACCAGCGGAAACCCAGCTGTGACAGGGAGATACGAAAAACTGTTTTTT.

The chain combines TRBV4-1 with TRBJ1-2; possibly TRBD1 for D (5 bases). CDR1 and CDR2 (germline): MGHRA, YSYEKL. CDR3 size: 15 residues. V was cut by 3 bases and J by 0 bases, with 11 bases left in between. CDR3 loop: CASSHTGDTNYGYTF. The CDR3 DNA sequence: TGCGCCAGCAGCCATACAGGTGACACTAACTATGGCTACACCTTC.

CDR3 region: CASMAGAETQYF. DNA for the CDR3: TGCGCCAGCATGGCGGGCGCAGAGACCCAGTACTTC. This chain joins TRBV10-1 and TRBJ2-5; the D gene is possibly TRBD2 (5 bases). Germline CDR1 reads WNHNN; CDR2 reads SYGVQD (reference sequence). This CDR3 has 12 residues. Trimming stripped 7 bases from V and 4 bases from J, with 10 bases between.

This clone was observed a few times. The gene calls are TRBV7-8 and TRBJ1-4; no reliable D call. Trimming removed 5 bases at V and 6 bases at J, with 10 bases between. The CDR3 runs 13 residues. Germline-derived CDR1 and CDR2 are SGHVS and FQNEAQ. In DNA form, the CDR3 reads TGTGCCAGCAGCCCGGGATGGGATGAAAAACTGTTTTTT. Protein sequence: CASSPGWDEKLFF.

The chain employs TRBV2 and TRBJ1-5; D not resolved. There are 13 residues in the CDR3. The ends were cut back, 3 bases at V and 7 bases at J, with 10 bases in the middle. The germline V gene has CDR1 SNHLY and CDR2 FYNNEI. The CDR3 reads CASSDLVGQPQHF. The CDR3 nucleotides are TGTGCCAGCAGTGATTTGGTCGGGCAGCCCCAGCATTTT.

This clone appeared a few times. CDR3: CASSYDSSYGYTF. DNA for the CDR3: TGTGCCAGCAGTTACGACTCGAGCTATGGCTACACCTTC. This chain joins TRBV6-5 and TRBJ1-2; D not certain. From germline, CDR1 is MNHEY and CDR2 SVGAGI. Trimming cost V 2 bases and J 4 bases, with 8 bases left between them. The CDR3 spans 13 residues.

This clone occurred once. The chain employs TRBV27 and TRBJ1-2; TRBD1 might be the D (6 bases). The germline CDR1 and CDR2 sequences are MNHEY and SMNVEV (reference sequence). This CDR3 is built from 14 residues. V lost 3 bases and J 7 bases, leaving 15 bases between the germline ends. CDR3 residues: CASSFSEGGAGYTF. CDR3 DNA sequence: TGTGCCAGCAGTTTCTCCGAGGGGGGGGCTGGCTACACCTTC.

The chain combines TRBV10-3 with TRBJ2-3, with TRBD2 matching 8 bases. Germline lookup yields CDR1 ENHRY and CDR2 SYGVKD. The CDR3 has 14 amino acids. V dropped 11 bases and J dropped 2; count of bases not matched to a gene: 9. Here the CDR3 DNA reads TGTGCCGCCGGTCGGGGGGGCTACACAGATACGCAGTATTTT. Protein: CAAGRGGYTDTQYF.

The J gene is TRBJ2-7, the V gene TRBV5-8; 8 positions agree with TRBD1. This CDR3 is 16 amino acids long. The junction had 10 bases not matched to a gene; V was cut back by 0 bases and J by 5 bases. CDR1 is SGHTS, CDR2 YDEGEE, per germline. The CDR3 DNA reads TGTGCCAGCAGCTTGGCGGGGACAGGAGTAGGTGACGAGCAGTACTTC. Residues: CASSLAGTGVGDEQYF.

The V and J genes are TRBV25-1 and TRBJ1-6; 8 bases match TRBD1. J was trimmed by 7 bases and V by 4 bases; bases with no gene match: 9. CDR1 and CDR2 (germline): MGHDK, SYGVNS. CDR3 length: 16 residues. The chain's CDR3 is CASSAQGQGYNSPLHF. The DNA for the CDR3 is TGTGCCAGCAGTGCTCAAGGACAGGGATACAATTCACCCCTCCACTTT.

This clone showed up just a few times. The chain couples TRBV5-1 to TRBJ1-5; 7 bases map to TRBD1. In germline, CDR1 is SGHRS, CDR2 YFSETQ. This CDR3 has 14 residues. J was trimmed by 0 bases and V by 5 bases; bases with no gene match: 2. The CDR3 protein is CASRQGTSNQPQHF. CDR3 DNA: TGCGCCAGCAGACAGGGGACTAGCAATCAGCCCCAGCATTTT.

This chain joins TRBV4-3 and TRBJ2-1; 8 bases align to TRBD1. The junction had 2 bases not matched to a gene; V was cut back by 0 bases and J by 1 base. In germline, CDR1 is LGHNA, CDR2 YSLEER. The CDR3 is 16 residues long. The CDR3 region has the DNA TGCGCCAGCAGCCAAGATTGGGACAGGTCCTACAATGAGCAGTTCTTC. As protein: CASSQDWDRSYNEQFF.

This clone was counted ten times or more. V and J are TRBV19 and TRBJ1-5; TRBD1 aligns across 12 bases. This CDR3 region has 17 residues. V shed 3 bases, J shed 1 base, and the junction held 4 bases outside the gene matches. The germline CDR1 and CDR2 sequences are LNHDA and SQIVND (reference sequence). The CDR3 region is CASSIGTGGRSNQPQHF. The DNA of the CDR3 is TGTGCCAGTAGTATCGGGACAGGGGGCAGAAGCAATCAGCCCCAGCATTTT.